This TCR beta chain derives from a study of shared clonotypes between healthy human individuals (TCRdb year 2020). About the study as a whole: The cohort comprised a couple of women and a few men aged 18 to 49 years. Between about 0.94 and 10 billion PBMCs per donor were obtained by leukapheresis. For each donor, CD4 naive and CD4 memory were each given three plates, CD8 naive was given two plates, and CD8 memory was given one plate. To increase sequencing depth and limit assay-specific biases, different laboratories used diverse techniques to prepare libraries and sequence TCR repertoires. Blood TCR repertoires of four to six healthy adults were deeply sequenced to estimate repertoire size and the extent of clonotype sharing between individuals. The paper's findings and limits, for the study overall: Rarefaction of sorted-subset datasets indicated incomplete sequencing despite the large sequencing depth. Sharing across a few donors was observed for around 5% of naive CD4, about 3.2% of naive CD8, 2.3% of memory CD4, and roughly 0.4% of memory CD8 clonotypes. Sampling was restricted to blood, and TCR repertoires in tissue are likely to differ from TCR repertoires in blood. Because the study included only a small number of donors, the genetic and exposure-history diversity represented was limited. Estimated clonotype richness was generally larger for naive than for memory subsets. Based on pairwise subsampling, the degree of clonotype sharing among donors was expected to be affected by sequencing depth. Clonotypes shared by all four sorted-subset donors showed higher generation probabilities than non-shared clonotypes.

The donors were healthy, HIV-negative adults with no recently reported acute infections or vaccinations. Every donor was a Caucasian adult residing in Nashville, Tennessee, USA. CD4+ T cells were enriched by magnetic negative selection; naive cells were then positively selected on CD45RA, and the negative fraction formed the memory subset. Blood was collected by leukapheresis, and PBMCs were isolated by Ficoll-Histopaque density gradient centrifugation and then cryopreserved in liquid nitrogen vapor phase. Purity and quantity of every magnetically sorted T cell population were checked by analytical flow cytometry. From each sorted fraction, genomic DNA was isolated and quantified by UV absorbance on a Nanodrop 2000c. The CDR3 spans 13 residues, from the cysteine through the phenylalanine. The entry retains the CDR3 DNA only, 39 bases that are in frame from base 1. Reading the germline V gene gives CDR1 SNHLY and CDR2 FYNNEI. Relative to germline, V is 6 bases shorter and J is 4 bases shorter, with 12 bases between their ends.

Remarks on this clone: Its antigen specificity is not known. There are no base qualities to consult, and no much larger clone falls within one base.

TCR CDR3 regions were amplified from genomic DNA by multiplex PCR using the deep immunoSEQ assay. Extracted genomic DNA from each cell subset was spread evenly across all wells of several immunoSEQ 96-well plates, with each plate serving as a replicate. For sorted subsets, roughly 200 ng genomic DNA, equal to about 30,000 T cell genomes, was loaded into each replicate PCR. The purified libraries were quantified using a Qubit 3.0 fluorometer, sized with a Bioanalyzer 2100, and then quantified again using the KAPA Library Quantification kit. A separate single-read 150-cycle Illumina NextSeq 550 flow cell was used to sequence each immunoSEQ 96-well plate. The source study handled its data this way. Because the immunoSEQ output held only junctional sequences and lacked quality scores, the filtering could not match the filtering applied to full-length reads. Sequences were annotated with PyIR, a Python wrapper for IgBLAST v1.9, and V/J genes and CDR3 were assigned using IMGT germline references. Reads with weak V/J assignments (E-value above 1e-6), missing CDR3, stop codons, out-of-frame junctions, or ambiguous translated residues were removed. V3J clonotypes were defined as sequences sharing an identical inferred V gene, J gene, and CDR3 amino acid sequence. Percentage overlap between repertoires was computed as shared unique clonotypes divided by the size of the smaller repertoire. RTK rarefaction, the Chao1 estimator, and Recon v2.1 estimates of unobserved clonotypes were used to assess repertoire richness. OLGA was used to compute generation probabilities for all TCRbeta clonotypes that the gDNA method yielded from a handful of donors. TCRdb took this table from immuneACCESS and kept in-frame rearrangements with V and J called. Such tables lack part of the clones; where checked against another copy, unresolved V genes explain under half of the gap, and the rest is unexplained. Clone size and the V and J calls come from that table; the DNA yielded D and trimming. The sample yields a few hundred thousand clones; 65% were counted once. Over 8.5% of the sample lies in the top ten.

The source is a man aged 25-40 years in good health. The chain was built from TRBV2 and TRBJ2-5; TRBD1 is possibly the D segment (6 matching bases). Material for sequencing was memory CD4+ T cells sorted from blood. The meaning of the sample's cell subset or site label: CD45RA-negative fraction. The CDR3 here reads CASRRQERETQYF. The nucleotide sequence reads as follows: TGTGCCAGCAGACGACAGGAGAGAGAGACCCAGTACTTC.